Listed below are T cell receptor beta chains from one sample, sequenced in a study of CD8 T cells in ankylosing spondylitis. MiXCR was run by TCRdb on the 5' RACE reads, yielding one entry per CDR3 protein. The table records fewer than 50,000 distinct CDR3 sequences, approximately 11% of them present only once. The sample was blood, either unsorted or a sorted T cell fraction (not recorded which). Receptors originate from a male donor with ankylosing spondylitis or in good health (not recorded which). Both conserved end residues are part of each CDR3. A D gene is named only where the DNA matches it firmly. The size of a clone is reported for some rows only, either as once, few or many, or as a class for expanded clones.

j_gene: TRBJ2-3
abundance: .
d_gene: .
v_gene: TRBV5-1
CDR3aa: CASSLASGQGWDTQYF
CDR3nt: TGCGCCAGCAGCTTGGCCTCGGGGCAGGGATGGGATACGCAGTATTTT

j_gene: TRBJ2-7
abundance: few
d_gene: .
v_gene: TRBV12-3/TRBV12-4
CDR3aa: CASSLLQGIQQYF
CDR3nt: TGTGCCAGCAGTTTGCTACAGGGTATTCAGCAGTACTTC

j_gene: TRBJ2-2
abundance: many
d_gene: .
v_gene: TRBV5-6
CDR3aa: CASSFRAYTGELFF
CDR3nt: TGTGCCAGCAGCTTCCGGGCTTACACCGGGGAGCTGTTTTTT

j_gene: TRBJ1-6
abundance: .
d_gene: TRBD1
v_gene: TRBV15
CDR3aa: CATSRRTGGSYNSPLHF
CDR3nt: TGTGCCACCAGCAGACGGACAGGGGGGTCCTATAATTCACCCCTCCACTTT

j_gene: TRBJ1-2
abundance: many
d_gene: TRBD1
v_gene: TRBV29-1
CDR3aa: CSVDGTASLYGYTF
CDR3nt: TGCAGCGTTGACGGGACAGCCTCGCTCTATGGCTACACCTTC

j_gene: TRBJ2-5
abundance: many
d_gene: .
v_gene: TRBV20-1
CDR3aa: CSGGGLGETQYF
CDR3nt: TGCAGTGGGGGGGGGCTGGGAGAGACCCAGTACTTC

j_gene: TRBJ2-3
abundance: .
d_gene: TRBD1
v_gene: TRBV25-1
CDR3aa: CASSAARGRGADTQYF
CDR3nt: TGTGCCAGCAGTGCGGCCAGGGGGCGTGGCGCAGATACGCAGTATTTT

j_gene: TRBJ2-1
abundance: many
d_gene: .
v_gene: TRBV5-1
CDR3aa: CASSLARDWGLSYNEQFF
CDR3nt: TGCGCCAGCAGCTTGGCCCGGGACTGGGGTTTGTCCTACAATGAGCAGTTCTTC

j_gene: TRBJ1-1
abundance: many
d_gene: .
v_gene: TRBV12-3/TRBV12-4
CDR3aa: CASSLSRVNTEAFF
CDR3nt: TGTGCCAGCAGTTTAAGCAGGGTGAACACTGAAGCTTTCTTT

j_gene: TRBJ1-5
abundance: many
d_gene: .
v_gene: TRBV12-3/TRBV12-4
CDR3aa: CASTINEQPQHF
CDR3nt: TGTGCCAGCACCATAAATGAGCAACCCCAGCATTTT

j_gene: TRBJ2-5
abundance: many
d_gene: .
v_gene: TRBV3-1
CDR3aa: CASSQASRVSQETQYF
CDR3nt: TGTGCCAGCAGCCAAGCTTCCAGGGTCAGCCAAGAGACCCAGTACTTC

j_gene: TRBJ2-1
abundance: many
d_gene: TRBD2
v_gene: TRBV5-1
CDR3aa: CASSLSTSGGIFDNEQFF
CDR3nt: TGCGCCAGCAGCTTGTCGACTAGCGGGGGGATTTTTGACAATGAGCAGTTCTTC

j_gene: TRBJ1-5
abundance: many
d_gene: TRBD1
v_gene: TRBV2
CDR3aa: CASLRYRDRFNQPQHF
CDR3nt: TGTGCCAGCCTTCGGTACCGGGACAGGTTCAATCAGCCCCAGCATTTT

j_gene: TRBJ1-1
abundance: few
d_gene: .
v_gene: TRBV5-1
CDR3aa: CASSFLQGMAEAFF
CDR3nt: TGCGCCAGCAGCTTTTTACAGGGAATGGCTGAAGCTTTCTTT

j_gene: TRBJ2-1
abundance: few
d_gene: TRBD2
v_gene: TRBV4-2
CDR3aa: CASSHPSKLAGGQSGSYNEQFF
CDR3nt: TGTGCCAGCAGCCATCCCTCAAAACTAGCGGGGGGACAATCTGGCTCCTACAATGAGCAGTTCTTC

j_gene: TRBJ1-3
abundance: many
d_gene: .
v_gene: TRBV28
CDR3aa: CASSFGPRSGNTIYF
CDR3nt: TGTGCCAGCAGTTTTGGCCCCCGCTCTGGAAACACCATATATTTT

j_gene: TRBJ1-2
abundance: many
d_gene: TRBD1
v_gene: TRBV25-1
CDR3aa: CASAEHPGQGSYGYTF
CDR3nt: TGTGCCAGCGCCGAGCACCCGGGACAGGGATCCTATGGCTACACCTTC

j_gene: TRBJ2-5
abundance: many
d_gene: TRBD2
v_gene: TRBV29-1
CDR3aa: CSAGLAGAGETQYF
CDR3nt: TGCAGCGCTGGACTAGCGGGGGCCGGGGAGACCCAGTACTTC

j_gene: TRBJ1-6
abundance: many
d_gene: .
v_gene: TRBV12-3/TRBV12-4
CDR3aa: CASVREVGGASNSPLHF
CDR3nt: TGTGCCAGCGTCCGCGAAGTTGGAGGGGCGAGTAATTCACCCCTCCACTTT

j_gene: TRBJ2-7
abundance: few
d_gene: TRBD1
v_gene: TRBV5-1
CDR3aa: CASSQGQPYEQYF
CDR3nt: TGCGCCAGCAGCCAGGGACAGCCCTACGAGCAGTACTTC

j_gene: TRBJ1-2
abundance: few
d_gene: .
v_gene: TRBV5-1
CDR3aa: CASSLARNGYTF
CDR3nt: TGCGCCAGCAGCTTGGCCAGGAACGGCTACACCTTC

j_gene: TRBJ2-7
abundance: many
d_gene: TRBD1
v_gene: TRBV6-5
CDR3aa: CASSSSYRGNYEQYF
CDR3nt: TGTGCCAGCAGTTCCTCATACAGGGGGAACTACGAGCAGTACTTC

j_gene: TRBJ1-1
abundance: .
d_gene: TRBD1
v_gene: TRBV7-9
CDR3aa: CASSLPGQGEAFF
CDR3nt: TGTGCCAGCAGCCTACCGGGACAGGGTGAAGCTTTCTTT

j_gene: TRBJ2-2
abundance: many
d_gene: .
v_gene: TRBV29-1
CDR3aa: CSALGYSGELFF
CDR3nt: TGCAGCGCCCTGGGGTATTCCGGGGAGCTGTTTTTT

j_gene: TRBJ2-1
abundance: .
d_gene: .
v_gene: TRBV19
CDR3aa: CASSMEDHSYNEQFF
CDR3nt: TGTGCCAGTAGTATGGAGGACCACTCCTACAATGAGCAGTTCTTC

j_gene: TRBJ2-6
abundance: few
d_gene: .
v_gene: TRBV7-2
CDR3aa: CASSVDTGIGANVLTF
CDR3nt: TGTGCCAGCAGCGTAGACACGGGGATCGGGGCCAACGTCCTGACTTTC

j_gene: TRBJ2-1
abundance: .
d_gene: .
v_gene: TRBV5-1
CDR3aa: CASSWEGAGSYNEQFF
CDR3nt: TGCGCCAGCAGTTGGGAGGGGGCGGGCTCCTACAATGAGCAGTTCTTC

j_gene: TRBJ1-5
abundance: .
d_gene: .
v_gene: TRBV7-8
CDR3aa: CASSWGGGNQPQHF
CDR3nt: TGTGCCAGCAGCTGGGGGGGAGGGAATCAGCCCCAGCATTTT

j_gene: TRBJ1-4
abundance: few
d_gene: .
v_gene: TRBV7-9
CDR3aa: CASSSTGRWGEKLFF
CDR3nt: TGTGCCAGCAGCTCGACAGGTCGCTGGGGGGAAAAACTGTTTTTT

j_gene: TRBJ1-5
abundance: many
d_gene: .
v_gene: TRBV10-3
CDR3aa: CAISEEGDNQPQHF
CDR3nt: TGTGCCATCAGTGAAGAGGGTGACAATCAGCCCCAGCATTTT

j_gene: TRBJ2-7
abundance: .
d_gene: .
v_gene: TRBV2
CDR3aa: CASKDRNRGYEQYF
CDR3nt: TGTGCCAGCAAAGACAGGAATCGGGGCTACGAGCAGTACTTC

j_gene: TRBJ1-5
abundance: many
d_gene: .
v_gene: TRBV5-1
CDR3aa: CASSLGGVGQPQHF
CDR3nt: TGCGCCAGCAGCTTGGGCGGGGTAGGGCAGCCCCAGCATTTT

j_gene: TRBJ1-1
abundance: .
d_gene: .
v_gene: TRBV5-6
CDR3aa: CASSRSYGAEAFF
CDR3nt: TGTGCCAGCAGCCGTAGCTATGGGGCTGAAGCTTTCTTT

j_gene: TRBJ1-1
abundance: few
d_gene: .
v_gene: TRBV5-1
CDR3aa: CASSLRALTENTEAFF
CDR3nt: TGCGCCAGCAGCTTGCGGGCTTTAACAGAGAACACTGAAGCTTTCTTT

j_gene: TRBJ1-2
abundance: .
d_gene: .
v_gene: TRBV30
CDR3aa: CAWSPVGYTF
CDR3nt: TGTGCCTGGAGCCCGGTGGGCTACACCTTC

j_gene: TRBJ2-7
abundance: many
d_gene: .
v_gene: TRBV10-3
CDR3aa: CAISEDALSYEQYF
CDR3nt: TGTGCCATCAGTGAGGACGCCCTCTCCTACGAGCAGTACTTC

j_gene: TRBJ2-3
abundance: many
d_gene: TRBD2
v_gene: TRBV12-3/TRBV12-4
CDR3aa: CASSSGTRGFTDTQYF
CDR3nt: TGTGCCAGCAGCTCCGGGACTAGGGGTTTCACAGATACGCAGTATTTT

j_gene: TRBJ2-7
abundance: .
d_gene: TRBD2
v_gene: TRBV28
CDR3aa: CASSQTSGATYEQYF
CDR3nt: TGTGCCAGCAGCCAGACTAGCGGGGCGACCTACGAGCAGTACTTC

j_gene: TRBJ2-2
abundance: few
d_gene: .
v_gene: TRBV25-1
CDR3aa: CASIDRTEPGELFF
CDR3nt: TGTGCCAGCATAGACCGTACCGAGCCCGGGGAGCTGTTTTTT

j_gene: TRBJ2-3
abundance: .
d_gene: .
v_gene: TRBV11-2
CDR3aa: CASSLDGSVRGPGTQYF
CDR3nt: TGTGCCAGCAGCTTAGATGGTAGCGTTCGGGGACCGGGAACGCAGTATTTT